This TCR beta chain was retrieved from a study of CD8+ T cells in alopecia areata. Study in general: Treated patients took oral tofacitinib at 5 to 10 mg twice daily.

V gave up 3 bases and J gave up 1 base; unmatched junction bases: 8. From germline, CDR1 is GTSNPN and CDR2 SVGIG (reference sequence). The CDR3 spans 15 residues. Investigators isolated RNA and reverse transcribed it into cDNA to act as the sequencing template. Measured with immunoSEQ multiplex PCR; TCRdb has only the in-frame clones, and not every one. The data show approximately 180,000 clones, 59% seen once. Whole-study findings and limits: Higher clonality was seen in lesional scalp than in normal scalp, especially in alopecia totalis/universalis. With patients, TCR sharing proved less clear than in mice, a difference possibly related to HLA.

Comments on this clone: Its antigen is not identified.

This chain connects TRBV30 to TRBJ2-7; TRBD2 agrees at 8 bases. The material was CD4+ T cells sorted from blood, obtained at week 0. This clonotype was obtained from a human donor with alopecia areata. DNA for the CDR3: TGTGCCTGGAGGAGGGGGGCTAGCGGGTCCTACGAGCAGTACTTC. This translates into CAWRRGASGSYEQYF.